This T cell receptor beta chain was sequenced for a study of memory CD4+ T cells and cytomegalovirus serostatus. Broader study findings: CD4+ memory repertoires contained 67 of 164 reported CMV TCRbeta sequences. Repertoires predicted CMV serostatus with median bootstrapped AUC of approximately 0.94.

For this clone: Its antigen remains unknown.

The CDR3 contains 16 residues. Trimming removed 3 bases from V and 0 bases from J, with 15 bases in between. The germline V gene has CDR1 SEHNR and CDR2 FQNEAQ (reference sequence). Single viable CD3+CD4+CD8-CD45RO+ cells were sorted as the memory CD4+ T cells. Serum IgG to CMV pp150, pp28, p38 and p52 defined serostatus. CD4+ T cells were isolated by positive magnetic selection. The method was immunoSEQ multiplex PCR; TCRdb's version includes in-frame clones alone and lacks a portion of them. The table includes under 65,000 clones, around 82% detected once. The sample was memory CD4+ T cells from blood. This chain joins TRBV7-9 and TRBJ2-7; tentative D call: TRBD2 (6 bases). This sequence originates from an adult in good health and CMV-seronegative. The CDR3 sequence is CASSFTRGGDSYEQYF. The CDR3 DNA reads TGTGCCAGCAGCTTCACCCGGGGAGGAGACTCCTACGAGCAGTACTTC.